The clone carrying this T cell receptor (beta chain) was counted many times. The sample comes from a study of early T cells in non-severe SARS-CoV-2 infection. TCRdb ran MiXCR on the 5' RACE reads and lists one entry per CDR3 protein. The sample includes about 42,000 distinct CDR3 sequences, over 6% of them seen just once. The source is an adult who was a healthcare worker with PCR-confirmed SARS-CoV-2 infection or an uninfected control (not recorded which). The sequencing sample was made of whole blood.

CDR3 bases: TGTGCCAGTAGTCGCCGGGACAGGTATGGCTACACCTTC. It specifies CASSRRDRYGYTF. This chain connects TRBV19 to TRBJ1-2; 8 nucleotides agree with TRBD1. V lost 5 bases, J lost 5 bases, and 4 bases stayed unmatched. CDR3 length: 13 residues. Germline V CDR1 and CDR2: LNHDA, SQIVND (reference sequence).